This TCR beta chain was obtained from a study of T-cell reconstitution after alpha-beta-depleted transplantation in children. Unique molecular identifiers were used to barcode this TCRbeta library. TCRdb itself ran the PCR reads through MiXCR, one entry per CDR3 protein. The table has about 610,000 distinct CDR3 sequences, 25% to 30% seen once. Study conclusions and caveats: From surviving recipient T cells and thymic progenitors came the high day-60 TCRbeta diversity observed in some patients. It was reported that alpha-beta T cells came from several hundred expanded graft clones (about two months after transplant). T-cell counts and diversity at one year post-transplant came mainly from newly produced T cells.

In the case of this clonotype: Antigen: not known.

The CDR3 has 16 amino acids. The germline V gene has CDR1 LGHDT and CDR2 YNNKEL (reference sequence). The V and J ends lost 4 bases and 4 bases respectively, with 19 bases between them. The receptor's source is a boy younger than two with Wiskott-Aldrich syndrome, due to receive a stem cell transplant. This material consisted of PBMCs, taken before TCRalphabeta/CD19-depleted stem cell transplant. The J gene is TRBJ2-5, the V gene TRBV3-1; D is tentatively TRBD1 or TRBD2 (5 bases each). The CDR3 spells CASSPSTGGWGETQYF. The CDR3 region has the DNA TGTGCCAGCAGCCCCAGCACAGGAGGATGGGGAGAGACCCAGTACTTC.